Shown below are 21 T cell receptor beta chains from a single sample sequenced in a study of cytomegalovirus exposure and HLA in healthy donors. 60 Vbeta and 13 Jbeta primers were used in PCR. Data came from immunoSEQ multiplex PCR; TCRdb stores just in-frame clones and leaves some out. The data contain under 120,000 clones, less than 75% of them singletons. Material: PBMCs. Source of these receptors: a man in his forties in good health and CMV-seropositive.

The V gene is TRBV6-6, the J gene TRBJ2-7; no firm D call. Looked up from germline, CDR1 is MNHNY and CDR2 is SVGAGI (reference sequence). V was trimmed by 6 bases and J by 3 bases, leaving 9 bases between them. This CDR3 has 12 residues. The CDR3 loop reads CASRTYSYEQYF. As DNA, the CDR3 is TGTGCCAGCAGAACATACAGCTACGAGCAGTACTTC.

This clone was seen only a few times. The CDR3: CATSRDRGVRQPQHF. The CDR3, as DNA: TGTGCCACCAGCAGAGATCGGGGAGTAAGGCAGCCCCAGCATTTT. The J gene is TRBJ1-5, the V gene TRBV15, with D uncertain. V was cut by 0 bases and J by 7 bases, with 13 bases left in between. The CDR3 has 15 residues. The germline CDR1 and CDR2 sequences are LNHNV and YYDKDF (reference sequence). Full variable domain (rest looked up from reference TRBV15 and TRBJ1-5): DAMVIQNPRYQVTQFGKPVTLSCSQTLNHNVMYWYQQKSSQAPKLLFHYYDKDFNNEADTPDNFQSRRPNTSFCFLDIRSPGLGDTAMYLCATSRDRGVRQPQHFGDGTRLSIL.

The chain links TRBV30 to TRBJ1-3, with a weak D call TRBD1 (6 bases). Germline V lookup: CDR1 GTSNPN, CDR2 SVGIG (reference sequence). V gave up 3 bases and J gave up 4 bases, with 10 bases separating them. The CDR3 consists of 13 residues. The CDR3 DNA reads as TGTGCCTGGAGCGGACAGTCCGGAAACACCATATATTTT. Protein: CAWSGQSGNTIYF.

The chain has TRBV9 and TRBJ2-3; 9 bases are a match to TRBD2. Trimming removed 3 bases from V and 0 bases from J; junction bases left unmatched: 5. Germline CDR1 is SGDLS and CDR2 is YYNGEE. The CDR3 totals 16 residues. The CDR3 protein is CASSARTSVSTDTQYF. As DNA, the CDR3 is TGTGCCAGCAGCGCAAGGACTAGCGTGAGCACAGATACGCAGTATTTT.

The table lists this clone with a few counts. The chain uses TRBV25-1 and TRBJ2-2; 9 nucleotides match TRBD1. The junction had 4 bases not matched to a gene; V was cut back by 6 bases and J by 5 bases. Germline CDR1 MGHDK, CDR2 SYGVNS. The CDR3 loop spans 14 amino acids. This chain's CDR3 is CASSADRGTGELFF. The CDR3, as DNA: TGTGCCAGCAGCGCCGACAGGGGGACCGGGGAGCTGTTTTTT.

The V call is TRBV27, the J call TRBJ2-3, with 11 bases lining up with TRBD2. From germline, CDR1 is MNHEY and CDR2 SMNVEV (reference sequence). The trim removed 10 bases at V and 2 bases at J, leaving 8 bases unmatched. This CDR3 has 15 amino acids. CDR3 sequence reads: CATLSGRANTDTQYF. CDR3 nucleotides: TGTGCCACCCTTAGCGGGAGGGCGAACACAGATACGCAGTATTTT.

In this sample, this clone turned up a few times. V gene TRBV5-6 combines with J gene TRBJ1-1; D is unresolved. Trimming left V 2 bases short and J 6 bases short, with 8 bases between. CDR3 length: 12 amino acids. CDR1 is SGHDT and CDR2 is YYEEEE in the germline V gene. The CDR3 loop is CASSFRLAEAFF. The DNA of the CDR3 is TGTGCCAGCAGCTTTCGCCTAGCTGAAGCTTTCTTT.

The CDR3 bases are TGTGCCAGCAGCTTAAGAGGCAGCCTGAACACTGAAGCTTTCTTT. Translating gives CASSLRGSLNTEAFF. The rearrangement links TRBV11-3 to TRBJ1-1; no definite D call. The germline V and J ends were trimmed by 2 bases and 0 bases, with 10 bases remaining between them. Germline V gives CDR1 SGHNT, CDR2 YENEEA. The CDR3 runs to 15 residues.

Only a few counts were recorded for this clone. The CDR3 sequence is CASSGLYGQGFSGANVLTF. CDR3 DNA sequence: TGTGCCAGCAGCGGTCTTTACGGACAGGGCTTCTCTGGGGCCAACGTCCTGACTTTC. The V and J genes are TRBV9 and TRBJ2-6; TRBD1 aligns across 8 bases. V shed 3 bases, J shed 0 bases, and the junction held 11 bases outside the gene matches. This CDR3 is 19 amino acids long. CDR1 and CDR2 (germline): SGDLS, YYNGEE.

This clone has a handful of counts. CDR3 sequence reads: CASSDLVLGANVLTF. In DNA form, the CDR3 reads TGTGCCAGCAGCGACCTAGTACTCGGGGCCAACGTCCTGACTTTC. This sequence joins TRBV5-6 and TRBJ2-6; D is unresolved. This CDR3 region has 15 residues. Trimming took 4 bases from V and 4 from J, leaving 12 bases between them. Per the germline V gene, CDR1 is SGHDT and CDR2 is YYEEEE.

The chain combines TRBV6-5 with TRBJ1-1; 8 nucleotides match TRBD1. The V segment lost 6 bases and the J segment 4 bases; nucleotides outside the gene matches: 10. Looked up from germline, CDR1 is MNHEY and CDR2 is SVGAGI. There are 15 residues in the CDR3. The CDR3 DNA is TGTGCCAGCAGCTCGACCCAGGGGGCGCGCACTGAAGCTTTCTTT. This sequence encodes CASSSTQGARTEAFF.

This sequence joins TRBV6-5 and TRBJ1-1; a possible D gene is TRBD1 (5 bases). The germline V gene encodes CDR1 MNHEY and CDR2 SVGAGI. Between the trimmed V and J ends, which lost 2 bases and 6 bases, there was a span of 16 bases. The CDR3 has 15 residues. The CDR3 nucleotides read TGTGCCAGCAGTTACCCGTCACCTCAAGGGGCTGAAGCTTTCTTT. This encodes CASSYPSPQGAEAFF.

CDR3 region: CASSVKSTDTQYF. Here the CDR3 DNA reads TGTGCCAGCAGTGTAAAAAGCACAGATACGCAGTATTTT. The gene calls are TRBV28 and TRBJ2-3; D call uncertain. This CDR3 contains 13 residues. V lost 5 bases and J 0 bases, leaving 6 bases between the germline ends. In germline, CDR1 is MDHEN, CDR2 SYDVKM. Variable domain in full (rest from reference TRBV28 and TRBJ2-3): DVKVTQSSRYLVKRTGEKVFLECVQDMDHENMFWYRQDPGLGLRLIYFSYDVKMKEKGDIPEGYSVSREKKERFSLILESASTNQTSMYLCASSVKSTDTQYFGPGTRLTVL.

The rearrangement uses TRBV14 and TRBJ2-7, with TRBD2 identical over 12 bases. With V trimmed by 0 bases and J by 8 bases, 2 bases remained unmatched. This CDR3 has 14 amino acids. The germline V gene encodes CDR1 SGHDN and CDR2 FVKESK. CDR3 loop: CASSQEGLAGKQYF. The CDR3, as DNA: TGTGCCAGCAGCCAAGAGGGACTAGCGGGCAAGCAGTACTTC. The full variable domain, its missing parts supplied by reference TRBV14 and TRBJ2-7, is EAGVTQFPSHSVIEKGQTVTLRCDPISGHDNLYWYRRVMGKEIKFLLHFVKESKQDESGMPNNRFLAERTGGTYSTLKVQPAELEDSGVYFCASSQEGLAGKQYFGPGTRLTVT.

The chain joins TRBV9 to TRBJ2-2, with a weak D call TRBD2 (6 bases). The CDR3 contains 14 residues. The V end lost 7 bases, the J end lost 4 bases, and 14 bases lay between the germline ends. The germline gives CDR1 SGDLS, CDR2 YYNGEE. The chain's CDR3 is CASQTGEPTGELFF. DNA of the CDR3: TGTGCCAGCCAGACGGGAGAGCCCACCGGGGAGCTGTTTTTT. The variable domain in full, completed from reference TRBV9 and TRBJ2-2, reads DSGVTQTPKHLITATGQRVTLRCSPRSGDLSVYWYQQSLDQGLQFLIQYYNGEERAKGNILERFSAQQFPDLHSELNLSSLELGDSALYFCASQTGEPTGELFFGEGSRLTVL.

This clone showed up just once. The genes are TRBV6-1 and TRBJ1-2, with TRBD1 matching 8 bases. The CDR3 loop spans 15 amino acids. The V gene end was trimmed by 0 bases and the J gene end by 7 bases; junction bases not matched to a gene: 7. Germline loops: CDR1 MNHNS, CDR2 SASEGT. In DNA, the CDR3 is TGTGCCAGCAGTGAAGCGCCAGGGGGCGGAGGTGGCTACACCTTC. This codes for CASSEAPGGGGGYTF.

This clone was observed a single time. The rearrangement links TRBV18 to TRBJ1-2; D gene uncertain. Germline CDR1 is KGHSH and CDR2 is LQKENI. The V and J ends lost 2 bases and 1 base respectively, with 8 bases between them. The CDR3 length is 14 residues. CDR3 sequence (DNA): TGTGCCAGCTCACCAACTGAGAATAACTATGGCTACACCTTC. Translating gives CASSPTENNYGYTF. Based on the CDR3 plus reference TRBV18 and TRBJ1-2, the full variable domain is NAGVMQNPRHLVRRRGQEARLRCSPMKGHSHVYWYRQLPEEGLKFMVYLQKENIIDESGMPKERFSAEFPKEGPSILRIQQVVRGDSAAYFCASSPTENNYGYTFGSGTRLTVV.

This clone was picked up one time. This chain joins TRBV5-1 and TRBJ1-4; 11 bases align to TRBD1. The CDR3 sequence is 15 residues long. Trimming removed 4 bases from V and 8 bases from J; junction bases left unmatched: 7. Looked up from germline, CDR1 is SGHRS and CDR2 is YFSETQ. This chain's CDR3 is CASSPSGTGGEKLFF. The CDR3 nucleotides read TGCGCCAGCAGCCCGTCCGGGACAGGGGGAGAAAAACTGTTTTTT.

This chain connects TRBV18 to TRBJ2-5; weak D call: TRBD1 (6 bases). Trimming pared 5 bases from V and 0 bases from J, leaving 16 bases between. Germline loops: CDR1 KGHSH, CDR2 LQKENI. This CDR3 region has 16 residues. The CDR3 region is CASSSEQGRDQETQYF. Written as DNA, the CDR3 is TGTGCCAGCTCAAGCGAACAGGGACGGGACCAAGAGACCCAGTACTTC.

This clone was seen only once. The CDR3 DNA is TGCGCCAGCAGCTTGGCCGGGGGGCGCGAAGGCTACACCTTC. Translated, it gives CASSLAGGREGYTF. The rearrangement uses TRBV5-1 and TRBJ1-2, with a tentative D call TRBD1 (6 bases). Germline CDR1 reads SGHRS; CDR2 reads YFSETQ. V lost 0 bases, J lost 8 bases, and 14 bases lay in between. The CDR3 runs to 14 residues.

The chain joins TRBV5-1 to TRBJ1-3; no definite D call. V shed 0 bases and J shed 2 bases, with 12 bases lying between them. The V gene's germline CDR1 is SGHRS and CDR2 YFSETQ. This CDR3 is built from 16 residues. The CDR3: CASSLERVVPGNTIYF. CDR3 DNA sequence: TGCGCCAGCAGCTTGGAGAGGGTTGTCCCTGGAAACACCATATATTTT.